This T cell receptor beta chain was documented in a study of PD-1 blockade in classical Hodgkin lymphoma. Study as a whole: Patients were treated with nivolumab at 3 mg/kg, and this was given intravenously every 2 weeks. Broader study findings: Complete responders started with a diversity level that resembled newly diagnosed patients at baseline. Only CD4+ TCR diversity, not CD8+, had risen significantly by C4D1.

Concerning this clone itself: Antigen specificity is unknown.

TCRdb's table, derived via immunoSEQ multiplex PCR, lists solely in-frame clones and lacks some. The table lists roughly 100,000 clones, roughly 90% of them singletons. Time point defined: cycle 4 day 1 (C4D1), after 6 weeks of nivolumab. Each patient's relapse followed autologous stem cell transplantation, and brentuximab vedotin exposure varied. CDR3 size: 14 residues. Between the trimmed V and J ends, which lost 1 base and 0 bases, there was a span of 4 bases. Germline CDR1 reads SGHRS; CDR2 reads YFSETQ. This chain links TRBV5-1 with TRBJ1-4; D is ambiguous. The sample consisted of peripheral blood mononuclear cells (PBMCs), taken before the fourth cycle of nivolumab. The TCR comes from a human donor with classical Hodgkin lymphoma. CDR3 DNA: TGCGCCAGCAGCTTGTCGGCAACTAATGAAAAACTGTTTTTT. Amino acid sequence: CASSLSATNEKLFF.